This T cell receptor beta chain comes out of a study of PD-1 blockade in classical Hodgkin lymphoma. Clones were sequenced by immunoSEQ multiplex PCR, and TCRdb holds only the in-frame ones, with some missing. The sample has about 85,000 clones, about 90% seen once. The V gene lost 5 bases and the J gene lost 1 base, with 8 bases spanning the gap. CDR3 length: 13 residues. Germline assignment: CDR1 MRHNA and CDR2 SNTAGT. Brentuximab vedotin exposure varied, and every patient relapsed after autologous stem cell transplantation. This sequence originates from a human donor with classical Hodgkin lymphoma. This chain connects TRBV6-4 to TRBJ1-1; D not certain. This material consisted of peripheral blood mononuclear cells (PBMCs), taken before the second cycle of nivolumab. The CDR3 here is CASSLYTNTEAFF. Here the CDR3 DNA reads TGTGCCAGCAGTCTTTATACGAACACTGAAGCTTTCTTT.